This T cell receptor (beta chain) was captured in a study of blood T cell repertoires in COVID-19. Overall study context: COVID-19 samples collected from the United States, Italy and Spain covered acute and convalescent phases. The cDNA or gDNA used as material had been derived from T cells, B-cell-depleted T cells, or PBMCs.

In the authors' workflow: Reference gene primer amplification gave nucleated cell count estimates. Sequenced by immunoSEQ multiplex PCR; TCRdb stores in-frame clones only, minus some. From that table come the V and J calls and clone size; the DNA was used to work out D and trimming. The table includes around 300,000 clones, around 90% detected once. Germline V lookup: CDR1 GTSNPN, CDR2 SVGIG (reference sequence). Unmatched junction bases numbered 9, after V lost 3 bases and J lost 1 base. This CDR3 has 16 residues. The source of this sequence is a woman aged 40 to 55 who had recovered from COVID-19. Sequenced: peripheral blood. This chain uses TRBV30 with TRBJ2-1; 7 bases map to TRBD1. This CDR3 reads CAWRGPGRGSYNEQFF. DNA for the CDR3: TGTGCCTGGAGAGGACCCGGCAGGGGGTCCTACAATGAGCAGTTCTTC.